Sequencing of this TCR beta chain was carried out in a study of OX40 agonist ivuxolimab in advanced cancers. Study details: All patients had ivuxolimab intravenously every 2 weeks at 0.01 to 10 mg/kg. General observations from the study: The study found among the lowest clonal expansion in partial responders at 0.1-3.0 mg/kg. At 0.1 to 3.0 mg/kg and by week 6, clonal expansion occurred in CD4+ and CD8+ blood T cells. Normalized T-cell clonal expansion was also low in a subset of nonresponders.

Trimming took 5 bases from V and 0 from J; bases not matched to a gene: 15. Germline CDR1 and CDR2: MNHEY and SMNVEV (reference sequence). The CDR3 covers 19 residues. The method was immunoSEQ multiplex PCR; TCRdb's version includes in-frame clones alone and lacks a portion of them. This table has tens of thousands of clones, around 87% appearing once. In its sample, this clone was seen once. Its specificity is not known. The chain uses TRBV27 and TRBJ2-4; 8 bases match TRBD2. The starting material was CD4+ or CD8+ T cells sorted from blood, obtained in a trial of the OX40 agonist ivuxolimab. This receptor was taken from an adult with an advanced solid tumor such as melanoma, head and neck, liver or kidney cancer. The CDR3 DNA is TGTGCCAGCAGTGTCAGACTAAGCGGGAGTTCGCTAGCCAAAAACATTCAGTACTTC. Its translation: CASSVRLSGSSLAKNIQYF.